The present T cell receptor (beta chain) was sequenced within a study of shared clonotypes between healthy human individuals. Naive CD8 cells lacked CD45RO and underwent positive selection for CCR7, leaving out terminally differentiated effector memory CD45RA+ cells. The CDR3 is made up of 13 amino acids. Germline V CDR1 and CDR2: SEHNR, FQNEAQ (reference sequence). V was trimmed by 5 bases and J by 3 bases, leaving 10 bases between them. Per the study methods: Filtering differed for immunoSEQ, which gave only junction sequences without quality scores. Method: immunoSEQ multiplex PCR; TCRdb's copy keeps in-frame clones and lacks some. That table gives V, J and clone size, and the DNA gave D and trimming. The sample includes around 2,000,000 clones, around 96% of them seen just once.

The sequence was obtained from a man aged 18-30 years in good health. The rearrangement joins TRBV7-9 to TRBJ2-5; TRBD2 might be the D (5 bases). The sequenced sample was naive CD8+ T cells sorted from blood. CDR3 DNA: TGTGCCAGCAGCCCTTCAGCGGAAGAGACCCAGTACTTC. It translates to CASSPSAEETQYF.